The 28 T cell receptor beta chains below come from one sample, sequenced in a study of shared clonotypes between healthy human individuals. This table comes from immunoSEQ multiplex PCR, and its TCRdb copy is limited to in-frame clones, with some not included. This repertoire shows about 2.4 million clones, 93% found once; its top ten account for approximately 0.35%. Material for sequencing was naive CD4+ T cells from PBMCs. Subset given: CD45RA+ positively selected. These receptors were obtained from a man between 18 and 29 years old in good health. Some clones in this sample may be carry-over from other donors' samples.

This clone was observed a single time. This CDR3 is also generated by other DNA sequences in the sample. The J gene is TRBJ2-7, the V gene TRBV11-3; 7 bases are shared with TRBD2. Trimming took 5 bases from V and 4 from J; bases not matched to a gene: 2. This CDR3 contains 12 residues. Germline values: CDR1 SGHNT, CDR2 YENEEA. This CDR3 reads CASSPGGYEQYF. In DNA, the CDR3 is TGTGCCAGCAGCCCCGGGGGGTACGAGCAGTACTTC.

V gene TRBV19 combines with J gene TRBJ2-5; TRBD1 is a possible D gene (6 bases). Germline V lookup: CDR1 LNHDA, CDR2 SQIVND (reference sequence). V was trimmed by 5 bases and J by 3 bases, leaving 16 bases between them. The CDR3 consists of 15 residues. This CDR3 reads CASSHPSRGKETQYF. The CDR3, as DNA: TGTGCCAGTAGTCACCCCAGCAGGGGTAAAGAGACCCAGTACTTC. The full variable domain, with the rest looked up from reference TRBV19 and TRBJ2-5, is DGGITQSPKYLFRKEGQNVTLSCEQNLNHDAMYWYRQDPGQGLRLIYYSQIVNDFQKGDIAEGYSVSREKKESFPLTVTSAQKNPTAFYLCASSHPSRGKETQYFGPGTRLLVL.

The gene calls are TRBV4-3 and TRBJ2-2; 7 nucleotides align to TRBD2. Germline values: CDR1 LGHNA, CDR2 YSLEER. Germline trimming cut 1 base from V and 3 bases from J; bases unmatched to any gene: 2. This CDR3 comprises 15 residues. For the CDR3, the DNA is TGCGCCAGCAGCCAAGGCCTAGCGGACACCGGGGAGCTGTTTTTT. This sequence encodes CASSQGLADTGELFF.

The chain carries TRBV25-1 and TRBJ2-7; TRBD2 agrees at 11 bases. V trimming: 6 bases; J trimming: 5 bases; junction bases outside the gene matches: 3. The CDR3 runs to 13 residues. Looked up from germline, CDR1 is MGHDK and CDR2 is SYGVNS. The CDR3 nucleotides read TGTGCCAGCAGGCCTAGCGGGAGGCACGAGCAGTACTTC. Protein: CASRPSGRHEQYF.

The V and J genes are TRBV6-6 and TRBJ2-5; D perhaps matches TRBD2 (6 bases). Per germline, CDR1 MNHNY and CDR2 SVGAGI (reference sequence). The CDR3 covers 13 residues. The V end was cut by 8 bases, the J end by 5 bases, with 15 bases between. CDR3 coding DNA: TGTGCCAGCCGCCGACGGGAGATGGAGACCCAGTACTTC. The encoded protein is CASRRREMETQYF.

The rearrangement links TRBV6-1 to TRBJ2-1; D remains unclear. The length of the CDR3 is 13 residues. The V gene lost 5 bases and the J gene lost 7 bases, with 12 bases spanning the gap. The V gene's germline CDR1 is MNHNS and CDR2 SASEGT. CDR3 protein: CASSSFPRNEQFF. CDR3 sequence (DNA): TGTGCCAGCAGTTCCTTCCCCAGGAATGAGCAGTTCTTC.

CDR3 in amino acids: CASSGTVFEKLFF. The CDR3 DNA reads as TGTGCCAGTAGCGGGACAGTTTTTGAAAAACTGTTTTTT. The V call is TRBV19, the J call TRBJ1-4, with 7 bases that match TRBD1. This CDR3 comprises 13 residues. V shed 6 bases, J shed 7 bases, and the junction held 5 bases outside the gene matches. Germline V gives CDR1 LNHDA, CDR2 SQIVND (reference sequence).

The V call is TRBV28, the J call TRBJ2-2, with TRBD1 matching over 8 bases. Germline V gene lookup returns CDR1 MDHEN and CDR2 SYDVKM. CDR3 size: 16 residues. V gave up 7 bases and J gave up 3 bases; unmatched junction bases: 10. The DNA of the CDR3 is TGTGCCAGCACCAACCAAGGACAGGGAGACACCGGGGAGCTGTTTTTT. Amino acid sequence: CASTNQGQGDTGELFF.

As concerns this clone: Other nucleotide sequences in the sample specify the same CDR3. The chain uses TRBV7-9 and TRBJ2-3, with TRBD1 matching 7 bases. Germline trimming cut 5 bases from V and 0 bases from J; bases unmatched to any gene: 2. This CDR3 region has 14 residues. CDR1 and CDR2 (germline): SEHNR, FQNEAQ (reference sequence). CDR3 coding DNA: TGTGCCAGCAGCCGGGACAGAAGCACAGATACGCAGTATTTT. Residues: CASSRDRSTDTQYF.

The chain uses TRBV7-9 and TRBJ1-6, with 9 positions matching TRBD1. Germline CDR1 reads SEHNR; CDR2 reads FQNEAQ (reference sequence). This CDR3 has 16 residues. V gave up 5 bases and J gave up 0 bases; unmatched junction bases: 2. CDR3 sequence reads: CASSGQGSSYNSPLHF. CDR3 nucleotide sequence: TGTGCCAGCAGCGGACAGGGGAGCTCCTATAATTCACCCCTCCACTTT.

The rearrangement uses TRBV7-2 and TRBJ2-7, with 10 bases that match TRBD2. The CDR3 has 15 residues. The germline V gene encodes CDR1 SGHTA and CDR2 FQGNSA. V shed 7 bases and J 6 bases; nucleotides not matched to a gene: 12. CDR3 coding DNA: TGTGCCAGCACCATAGGCCTAGCGGGAGCTTCCGAGCAGTACTTC. This codes for CASTIGLAGASEQYF.

J is TRBJ2-5 and V is TRBV2; TRBD1 might be the D (5 bases). In germline, CDR1 is SNHLY, CDR2 FYNNEI. V was cut by 0 bases and J by 7 bases, with 15 bases left in between. CDR3 size: 15 residues. CDR3 sequence (DNA): TGTGCCAGCAGTGAAGCGCTCAGCAGGGAAGGGACCCAGTACTTC. This translates into CASSEALSREGTQYF.

The chain is built from TRBV5-4 and TRBJ2-7; TRBD2 agrees at 11 bases. CDR1 and CDR2 (germline): SGHNT, YYREEE (reference sequence). This CDR3 has 15 amino acids. The V and J ends lost 4 bases and 2 bases, in that order; junction bases with no gene match: 5. CDR3 in amino acids: CASSQPGLAAYEQYF. The CDR3 DNA reads TGTGCCAGCAGCCAACCGGGACTAGCGGCCTACGAGCAGTACTTC.

V is TRBV28 and J is TRBJ1-6, with a possible D match to TRBD1 (6 bases). The CDR3 runs to 15 residues. The V gene lost 3 bases and the J gene lost 10 bases, with 16 bases spanning the gap. The germline V gene encodes CDR1 MDHEN and CDR2 SYDVKM. CDR3 nucleotide sequence: TGTGCCAGCAGTTTTCCCCCCGGCAGGGGATCACCCCTCCACTTT. Its translation: CASSFPPGRGSPLHF.

The V gene is TRBV6-5, the J gene TRBJ1-1; D unclear. Germline V gene data show CDR1 as MNHEY and CDR2 as SVGAGI. V gave up 5 bases and J gave up 8 bases, with 15 bases separating them. The CDR3 length is 13 residues. The CDR3 DNA follows: TGTGCCAGCAGTCAACCCGTGCCTGGGGAAGCTTTCTTT. Its translation is CASSQPVPGEAFF.

The V gene is TRBV5-4, the J gene TRBJ1-4; D may be TRBD1 (5 bases). V lost 4 bases to trimming and J lost 7 bases, with 17 bases between them. Germline V CDR1 and CDR2: SGHNT, YYREEE (reference sequence). This CDR3 is 15 amino acids long. CDR3 in amino acids: CASSGTRGVTEKLFF. The DNA for the CDR3 is TGTGCCAGCAGCGGAACCCGGGGGGTGACTGAAAAACTGTTTTTT.

The V and J genes are TRBV9 and TRBJ2-2, with TRBD2 matching 10 bases. Germline CDR1 and CDR2: SGDLS and YYNGEE. Unmatched junction bases numbered 2, after V lost 3 bases and J lost 0 bases. CDR3 size: 16 residues. CDR3 protein: CASSALAGANTGELFF. The CDR3 DNA reads as TGTGCCAGCAGCGCCCTAGCGGGAGCGAACACCGGGGAGCTGTTTTTT.

The rearrangement uses TRBV7-8 and TRBJ1-2; 8 bases are a match to TRBD1. V dropped 7 bases and J dropped 6; count of bases not matched to a gene: 19. Germline-derived CDR1 and CDR2 are SGHVS and FQNEAQ. The CDR3 is 17 residues long. CDR3 in DNA: TGTGCCAGCACCCTCTTTTCCCAGGGGGCGGGTATCGATGGCTACACCTTC. Encoded protein: CASTLFSQGAGIDGYTF. Full variable domain (missing parts from reference TRBV7-8 and TRBJ1-2): GAGVSQSPRYKVAKRGQDVALRCDPISGHVSLFWYQQALGQGPEFLTYFQNEAQLDKSGLPSDRFFAERPEGSVSTLKIQRTQQEDSAVYLCASTLFSQGAGIDGYTFGSGTRLTVV.

This clone has just one count. At the DNA level, this CDR3 is encoded by other sequences in the same sample as well. The genes are TRBV7-8 and TRBJ1-5; D remains ambiguous. This CDR3 region has 13 residues. CDR1 is SGHVS and CDR2 is FQNEAQ in the germline V gene. V shed 3 bases and J shed 4 bases, with 7 bases lying between them. This CDR3 is CASSFSGNQPQHF. DNA of the CDR3: TGTGCCAGCAGCTTCTCGGGGAATCAGCCCCAGCATTTT.

This rearrangement joins TRBV7-2 to TRBJ2-5, with 7 nucleotides matching TRBD2. TRBJ2-7 matches the DNA end more closely, so the J call is doubtful. The CDR3 totals 15 residues. CDR1 is SGHTA, CDR2 FQGNSA, per germline. CDR3 protein: CASSLRPAGIYEQYF. CDR3 coding DNA: TGTGCCAGCAGCTTACGTCCAGCGGGAATCTACGAGCAGTACTTC.

The CDR3 sequence: CASSLAGDSVLQYF. The CDR3, as DNA: TGTGCCAGCAGCTTAGCTGGGGACAGTGTCTTGCAGTACTTC. This chain links TRBV7-6 with TRBJ2-7, with 7 positions matching TRBD1. CDR1 is SGHVS, CDR2 FNYEAQ, per germline. The CDR3 covers 14 residues. V gave up 0 bases and J gave up 9 bases; unmatched junction bases: 8. Full variable domain (missing parts from reference TRBV7-6 and TRBJ2-7): GAGVSQSPRYKVTKRGQDVALRCDPISGHVSLYWYRQALGQGPEFLTYFNYEAQQDKSGLPNDRFSAERPEGSISTLTIQRTEQRDSAMYRCASSLAGDSVLQYFGPGTRLTVT.

The chain joins TRBV7-9 to TRBJ2-5, with unresolved D. The germline V gene has CDR1 SEHNR and CDR2 FQNEAQ (reference sequence). V lost 2 bases to trimming and J lost 3 bases, with 16 bases between them. The CDR3 is 16 amino acids. The CDR3 is CASSLLGTYSKETQYF. The CDR3 bases are TGTGCCAGCAGCTTACTTGGAACGTACAGTAAAGAGACCCAGTACTTC.

The chain employs TRBV28 and TRBJ1-1; TRBD1 agrees at 8 bases. The CDR3 spans 15 residues. CDR1 is MDHEN and CDR2 is SYDVKM in the germline V gene. The V gene end was trimmed by 4 bases and the J gene end by 1 base; junction bases not matched to a gene: 5. CDR3 nucleotides: TGTGCCAGCAGTTATTGGGACAGGAAGAACACTGAAGCTTTCTTT. Translation gives CASSYWDRKNTEAFF.

This clone was detected once. The chain is built from TRBV7-9 and TRBJ2-7, with 8 bases aligning to TRBD1. Germline values: CDR1 SEHNR, CDR2 FQNEAQ (reference sequence). The CDR3 has 16 amino acids. The V segment lost 6 bases and the J segment 0 bases; nucleotides outside the gene matches: 10. CDR3 protein: CASSKGTGQASYEQYF. In DNA form, the CDR3 reads TGTGCCAGCAGTAAAGGAACGGGACAGGCCTCCTACGAGCAGTACTTC.

This clone was counted a few times. The chain's CDR3 is CASSVGGTSSEAFF. CDR3 in DNA: TGTGCCAGCAGCGTAGGTGGGACATCTAGTGAAGCTTTCTTT. The chain has TRBV9 and TRBJ1-1; possible D gene TRBD1, 6 bases. There are 14 residues in the CDR3. The V gene's germline CDR1 is SGDLS and CDR2 YYNGEE. V was pared by 0 bases and J by 7 bases, with 13 bases between.

The chain uses TRBV5-1 and TRBJ2-1; D is undetermined. With 3 bases removed from V and 6 bases from J, the gap between germline ends came to 10 bases. CDR1 is SGHRS and CDR2 is YFSETQ in the germline V gene. This CDR3 region has 13 residues. CDR3: CASSSANSNEQFF. CDR3 coding DNA: TGCGCCAGCAGCTCCGCCAACAGCAATGAGCAGTTCTTC.

This clone was recorded once. V gene TRBV19 combines with J gene TRBJ2-7; maybe TRBD1 (5 bases). Germline assignment: CDR1 LNHDA and CDR2 SQIVND (reference sequence). Deletions cut 10 bases from V and 6 bases from J, with 16 bases between. The CDR3 contains 12 residues. Here the CDR3 reads CATSPGPGEQYF. DNA of the CDR3: TGTGCCACCTCCCCAGGGCCAGGCGAGCAGTACTTC. The full variable domain, rest sourced from reference TRBV19 and TRBJ2-7, is DGGITQSPKYLFRKEGQNVTLSCEQNLNHDAMYWYRQDPGQGLRLIYYSQIVNDFQKGDIAEGYSVSREKKESFPLTVTSAQKNPTAFYLCATSPGPGEQYFGPGTRLTVT.

This rearrangement joins TRBV2 to TRBJ2-3; 9 nucleotides line up with TRBD2. The CDR3 consists of 14 residues. Trimming cost V 6 bases and J 0 bases; bases outside gene matches: 1. Germline V gene sequence: CDR1 SNHLY, CDR2 FYNNEI. As DNA, the CDR3 is TGTGCCAGCAGACTAGCGGGCAGCACAGATACGCAGTATTTT. It yields the protein CASRLAGSTDTQYF.